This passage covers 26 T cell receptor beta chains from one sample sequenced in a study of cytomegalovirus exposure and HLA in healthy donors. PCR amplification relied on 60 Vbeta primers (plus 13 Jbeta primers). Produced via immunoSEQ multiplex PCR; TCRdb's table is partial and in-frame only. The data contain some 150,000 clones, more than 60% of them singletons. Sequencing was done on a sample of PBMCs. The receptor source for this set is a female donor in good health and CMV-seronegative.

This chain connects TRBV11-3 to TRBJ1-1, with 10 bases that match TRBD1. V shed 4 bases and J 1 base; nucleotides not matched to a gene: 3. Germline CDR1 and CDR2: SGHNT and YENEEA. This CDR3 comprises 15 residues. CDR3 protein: CASSSRDRGNTEAFF. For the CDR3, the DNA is TGTGCCAGCAGCTCCCGGGACAGGGGGAACACTGAAGCTTTCTTT.

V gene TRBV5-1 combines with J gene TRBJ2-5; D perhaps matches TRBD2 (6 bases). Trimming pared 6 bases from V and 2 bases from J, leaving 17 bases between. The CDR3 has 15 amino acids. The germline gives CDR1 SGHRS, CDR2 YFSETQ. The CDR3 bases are TGCGCCAGCACCGCACTGGCGGGGTCTCAAGAGACCCAGTACTTC. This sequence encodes CASTALAGSQETQYF.

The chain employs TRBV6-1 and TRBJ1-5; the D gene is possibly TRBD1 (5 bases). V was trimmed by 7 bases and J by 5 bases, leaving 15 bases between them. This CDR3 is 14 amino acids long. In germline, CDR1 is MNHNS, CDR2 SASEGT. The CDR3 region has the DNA TGTGCCAGCAACCGGGCCGGGGGTGATCAGCCCCAGCATTTT. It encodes CASNRAGGDQPQHF.

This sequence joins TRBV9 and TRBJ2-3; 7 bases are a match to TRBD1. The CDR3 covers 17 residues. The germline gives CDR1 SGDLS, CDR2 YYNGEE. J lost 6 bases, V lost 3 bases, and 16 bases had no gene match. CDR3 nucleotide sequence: TGTGCCAGCAGCGGAGGGGACAGTTTGATGCCCGGGGATACGCAGTATTTT. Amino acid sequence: CASSGGDSLMPGDTQYF. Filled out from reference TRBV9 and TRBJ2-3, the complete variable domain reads DSGVTQTPKHLITATGQRVTLRCSPRSGDLSVYWYQQSLDQGLQFLIQYYNGEERAKGNILERFSAQQFPDLHSELNLSSLELGDSALYFCASSGGDSLMPGDTQYFGPGTRLTVL.

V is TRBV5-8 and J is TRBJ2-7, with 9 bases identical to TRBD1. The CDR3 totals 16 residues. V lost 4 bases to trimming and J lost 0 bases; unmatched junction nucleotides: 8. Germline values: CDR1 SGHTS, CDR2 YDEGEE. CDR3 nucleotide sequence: TGTGCCAGCAGCCCGCACGGACAGGGGAGCTCCTACGAGCAGTACTTC. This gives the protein CASSPHGQGSSYEQYF.

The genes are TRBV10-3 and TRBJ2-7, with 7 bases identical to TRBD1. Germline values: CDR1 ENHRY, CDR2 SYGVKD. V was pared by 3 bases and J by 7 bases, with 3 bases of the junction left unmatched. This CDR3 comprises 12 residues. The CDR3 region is CAISEIQGEQYF. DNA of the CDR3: TGTGCCATCAGTGAAATACAGGGGGAGCAGTACTTC.

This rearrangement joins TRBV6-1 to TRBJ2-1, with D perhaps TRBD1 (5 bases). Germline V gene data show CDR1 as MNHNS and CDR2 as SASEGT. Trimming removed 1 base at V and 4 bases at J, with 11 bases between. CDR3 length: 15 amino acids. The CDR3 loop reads CASSEVDSLYNEQFF. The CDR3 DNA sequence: TGTGCCAGCAGTGAAGTTGACAGTCTATACAATGAGCAGTTCTTC.

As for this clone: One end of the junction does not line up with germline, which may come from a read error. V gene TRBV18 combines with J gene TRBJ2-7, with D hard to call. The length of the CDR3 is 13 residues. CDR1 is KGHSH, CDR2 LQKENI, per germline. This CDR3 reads CASSPPATYEQYF. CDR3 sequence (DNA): TGTGCCAGCTCCCCACCGGCCACCTACGAGCAGTACTTC.

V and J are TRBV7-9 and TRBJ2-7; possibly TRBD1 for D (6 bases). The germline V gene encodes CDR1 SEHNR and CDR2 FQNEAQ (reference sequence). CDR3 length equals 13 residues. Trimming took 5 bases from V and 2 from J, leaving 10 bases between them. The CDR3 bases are TGTGCCAGCAGCACTGGGACAACCTACGAGCAGTACTTC. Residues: CASSTGTTYEQYF.

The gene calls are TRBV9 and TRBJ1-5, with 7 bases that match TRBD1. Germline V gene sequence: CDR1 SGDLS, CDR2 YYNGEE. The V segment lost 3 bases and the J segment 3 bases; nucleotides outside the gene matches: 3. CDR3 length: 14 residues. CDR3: CASSGDSPNQPQHF. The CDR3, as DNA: TGTGCCAGCAGCGGGGACAGCCCCAATCAGCCCCAGCATTTT. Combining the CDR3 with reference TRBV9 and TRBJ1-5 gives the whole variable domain DSGVTQTPKHLITATGQRVTLRCSPRSGDLSVYWYQQSLDQGLQFLIQYYNGEERAKGNILERFSAQQFPDLHSELNLSSLELGDSALYFCASSGDSPNQPQHFGDGTRLSIL.

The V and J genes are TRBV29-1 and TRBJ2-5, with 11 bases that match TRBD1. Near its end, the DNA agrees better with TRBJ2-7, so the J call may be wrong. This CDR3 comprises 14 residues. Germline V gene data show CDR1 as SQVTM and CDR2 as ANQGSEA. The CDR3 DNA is TGCAGCGTTGGCCGGGACAGGGGGTATTACGAGCAGTACTTC. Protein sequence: CSVGRDRGYYEQYF.

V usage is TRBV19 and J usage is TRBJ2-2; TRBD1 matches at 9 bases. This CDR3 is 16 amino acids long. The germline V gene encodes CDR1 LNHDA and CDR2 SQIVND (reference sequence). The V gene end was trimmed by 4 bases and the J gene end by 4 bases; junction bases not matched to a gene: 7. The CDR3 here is CASSKRQTGGTGELFF. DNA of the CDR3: TGTGCCAGTAGTAAGCGCCAGACAGGGGGCACCGGGGAGCTGTTTTTT.

DNA of the CDR3: TGTGCCAGCAGTGAAATGGGGCCGACTGAAGCTTTCTTT. Translated, it gives CASSEMGPTEAFF. The genes are TRBV2 and TRBJ1-1; possibly TRBD1 for D (5 bases). The V gene lost 2 bases and the J gene lost 5 bases, with 9 bases spanning the gap. In germline, CDR1 is SNHLY, CDR2 FYNNEI. This CDR3 spans 13 amino acids.

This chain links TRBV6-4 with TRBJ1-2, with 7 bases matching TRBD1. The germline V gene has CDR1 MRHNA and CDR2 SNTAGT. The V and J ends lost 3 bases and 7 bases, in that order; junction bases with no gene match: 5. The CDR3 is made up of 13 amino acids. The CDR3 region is CASSESGQCGYTF. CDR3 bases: TGTGCCAGCAGTGAATCGGGACAGTGTGGCTACACCTTC.

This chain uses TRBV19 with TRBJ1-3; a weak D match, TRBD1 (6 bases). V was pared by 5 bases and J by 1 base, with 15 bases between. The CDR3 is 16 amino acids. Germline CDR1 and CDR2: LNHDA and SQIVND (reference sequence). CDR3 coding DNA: TGTGCCAGTAGTTACGGGACACTTCAGTCTGGAAACACCATATATTTT. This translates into CASSYGTLQSGNTIYF.

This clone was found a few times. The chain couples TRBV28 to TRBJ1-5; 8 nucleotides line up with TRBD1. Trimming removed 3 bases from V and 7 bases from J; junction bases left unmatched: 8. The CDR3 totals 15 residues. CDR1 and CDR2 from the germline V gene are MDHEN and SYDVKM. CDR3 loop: CASSFVDRDGQPQHF. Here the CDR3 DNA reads TGTGCCAGCAGTTTCGTGGACAGGGACGGCCAGCCCCAGCATTTT.

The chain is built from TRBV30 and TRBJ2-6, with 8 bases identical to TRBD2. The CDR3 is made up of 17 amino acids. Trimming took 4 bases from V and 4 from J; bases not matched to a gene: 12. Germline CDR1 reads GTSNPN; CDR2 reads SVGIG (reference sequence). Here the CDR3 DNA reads TGTGCCTGGACCCCACGGGGGGGGGCGGGAGGGGCCAACGTCCTGACTTTC. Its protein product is CAWTPRGGAGGANVLTF.

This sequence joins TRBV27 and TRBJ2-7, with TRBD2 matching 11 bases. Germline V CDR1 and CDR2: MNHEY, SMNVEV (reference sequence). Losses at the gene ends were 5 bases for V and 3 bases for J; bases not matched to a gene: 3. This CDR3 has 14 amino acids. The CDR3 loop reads CASSGLAGGYEQYF. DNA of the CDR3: TGTGCCAGCAGTGGGCTAGCGGGAGGCTACGAGCAGTACTTC.

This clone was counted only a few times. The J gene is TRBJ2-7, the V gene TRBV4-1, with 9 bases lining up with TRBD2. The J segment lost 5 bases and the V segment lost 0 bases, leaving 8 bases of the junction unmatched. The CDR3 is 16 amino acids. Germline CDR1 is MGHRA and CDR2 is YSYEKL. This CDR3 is CASSQDQGLAFDEQYF. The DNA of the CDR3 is TGCGCCAGCAGCCAAGATCAGGGACTAGCTTTCGACGAGCAGTACTTC.

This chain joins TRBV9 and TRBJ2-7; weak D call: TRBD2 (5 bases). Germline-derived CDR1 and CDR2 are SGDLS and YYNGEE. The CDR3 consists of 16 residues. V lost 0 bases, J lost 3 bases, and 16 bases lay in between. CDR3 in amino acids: CASSVGPSAGSYEQYF. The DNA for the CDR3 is TGTGCCAGCAGCGTAGGGCCATCGGCTGGGAGCTACGAGCAGTACTTC.

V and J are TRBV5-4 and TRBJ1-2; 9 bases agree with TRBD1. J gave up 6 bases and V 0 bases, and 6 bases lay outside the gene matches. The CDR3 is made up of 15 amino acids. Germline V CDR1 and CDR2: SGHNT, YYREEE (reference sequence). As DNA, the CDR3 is TGTGCCAGCAGCTTGGGGACAGGGGATATCGATGGCTACACCTTC. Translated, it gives CASSLGTGDIDGYTF.

The CDR3 DNA follows: TGTGCCAGCAGCTTGGAGGGGCCCCGAGCAACTAATGAAAAACTGTTTTTT. It codes for CASSLEGPRATNEKLFF. The chain is built from TRBV5-4 and TRBJ1-4; D might be TRBD1 (5 bases). Trimming removed 0 bases from V and 0 bases from J, with 12 bases in between. The CDR3 spans 17 residues. Germline CDR1 reads SGHNT; CDR2 reads YYREEE (reference sequence).

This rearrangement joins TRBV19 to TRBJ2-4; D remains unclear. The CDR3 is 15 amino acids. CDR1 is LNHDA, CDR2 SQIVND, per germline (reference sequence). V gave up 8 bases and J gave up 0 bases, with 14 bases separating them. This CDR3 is CASAAGLLAKNIQYF. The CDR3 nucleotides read TGTGCCAGTGCCGCTGGCCTTCTAGCCAAAAACATTCAGTACTTC.

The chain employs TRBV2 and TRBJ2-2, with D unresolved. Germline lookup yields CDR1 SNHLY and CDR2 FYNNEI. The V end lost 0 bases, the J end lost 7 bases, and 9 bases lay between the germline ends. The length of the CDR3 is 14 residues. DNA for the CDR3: TGTGCCAGCAGTGAAGCGCTTAGTGGCGGGGAGCTGTTTTTT. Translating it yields CASSEALSGGELFF.

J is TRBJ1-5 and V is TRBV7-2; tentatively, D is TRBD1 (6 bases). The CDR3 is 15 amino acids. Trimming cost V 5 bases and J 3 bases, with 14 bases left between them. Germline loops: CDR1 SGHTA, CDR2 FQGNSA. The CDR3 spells CASSLQTGNNQPQHF. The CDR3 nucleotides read TGTGCCAGCAGCCTACAAACAGGGAACAATCAGCCCCAGCATTTT.

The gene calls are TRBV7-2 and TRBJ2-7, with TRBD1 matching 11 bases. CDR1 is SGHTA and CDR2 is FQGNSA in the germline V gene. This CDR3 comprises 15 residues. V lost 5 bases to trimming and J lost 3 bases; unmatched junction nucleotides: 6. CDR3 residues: CASSPGTGGGYEQYF. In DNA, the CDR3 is TGTGCCAGCAGCCCAGGGACAGGGGGTGGCTACGAGCAGTACTTC.